This note documents a single T cell receptor (beta chain) sequence. The data were obtained in a study of blood T cell repertoires in COVID-19. Background on the study: The samples span acute and convalescent COVID-19 from the United States, Italy and Spain. PBMCs, B-cell-depleted T cells, or T cells were the source of the cDNA or gDNA that made up the material.

V was cut by 7 bases and J by 4 bases, with 16 bases left in between. CDR3 length: 13 residues. Germline CDR1 is SQVTM and CDR2 is ANQGSEA. Per the original methods: Nucleated cell number was recorded as an estimate derived from reference gene primer amplification. Assay: immunoSEQ multiplex PCR; the TCRdb copy retains only in-frame clones and omits some. That table is the source of V, J and clone size, and D and trimming were worked out from the DNA. The sample has tens of thousands of clones, approximately 84% seen once. This clonotype originated in a man older than 75 with active or convalescent COVID-19. Sequenced sample: peripheral blood. The V gene is TRBV29-1, the J gene TRBJ2-5, with D perhaps matching TRBD2 (6 bases). CDR3 nucleotide sequence: TGCAGCGCCCTGGGACTTGAGGGAGAGACCCAGTACTTC. This gives the protein CSALGLEGETQYF.